This is a list of T cell receptor beta chains from one sample in a study of cytomegalovirus exposure and HLA in healthy donors. Repertoires were generated with immunoSEQ multiplex PCR, while TCRdb's copy carries only in-frame clones and drops some. The table lists 150,000 to 200,000 clones, approximately 86% of them singletons. Sequences were obtained from PBMCs. Source of these receptors: a woman between 18 and 29 years old in good health and CMV-seronegative. Each CDR3 is given with its conserved first and last residue. The order of the fields is D gene, V gene, J gene, clone size, CDR3 DNA, CDR3 protein. D genes are given only for firm matches. The listing skips clone size in some rows; elsewhere it reads once, few, many or a size class.

d_gene: -; v_gene: TRBV27; j_gene: TRBJ2-1; abundance: medium-sized; CDR3nt: TGTGCCAGCAGTCTACTACCCTACTCCTACAATGAGCAGTTCTTC; CDR3aa: CASSLLPYSYNEQFF
d_gene: TRBD2; v_gene: TRBV6-5; j_gene: TRBJ2-1; abundance: -; CDR3nt: TGTGCCAGCAGTCAGCCGGGACTAGTGGGTAATGAGCAGTTCTTC; CDR3aa: CASSQPGLVGNEQFF
d_gene: TRBD1; v_gene: TRBV29-1; j_gene: TRBJ1-2; abundance: -; CDR3nt: TGCAGCGTCCATCGACAGGGTTCTGGCTATGGCTACACCTTC; CDR3aa: CSVHRQGSGYGYTF
d_gene: -; v_gene: TRBV7-3; j_gene: TRBJ2-3; abundance: -; CDR3nt: TGTGCCAGCAGCCCCGGGGGCGGGAGAGGCACAGATACGCAGTATTTT; CDR3aa: CASSPGGGRGTDTQYF
d_gene: TRBD2; v_gene: TRBV19; j_gene: TRBJ2-1; abundance: -; CDR3nt: TGTGCCAGTAGTATGGCGCTAGCGGGGACCTACAATGAGCAGTTCTTC; CDR3aa: CASSMALAGTYNEQFF
d_gene: -; v_gene: TRBV7-2; j_gene: TRBJ1-1; abundance: -; CDR3nt: TGTGCCAGCAGCTTGGGGGGGGATTGGTCTGAAGCTTTCTTT; CDR3aa: CASSLGGDWSEAFF
d_gene: TRBD2; v_gene: TRBV5-4; j_gene: TRBJ2-5; abundance: -; CDR3nt: TGTGCCAGCAGCTATGGACTAGCGGGGGTGGAGACCCAGTACTTC; CDR3aa: CASSYGLAGVETQYF
d_gene: -; v_gene: TRBV28; j_gene: TRBJ1-2; abundance: -; CDR3nt: TGTGCCAGCAGTTCCAGATATGGCTACACCTTC; CDR3aa: CASSSRYGYTF
d_gene: -; v_gene: TRBV2; j_gene: TRBJ2-5; abundance: -; CDR3nt: TGTGCCAGCAGTGATTTCGTCCCGGGGGAGACCCAGTACTTC; CDR3aa: CASSDFVPGETQYF
d_gene: TRBD2; v_gene: TRBV7-2; j_gene: TRBJ2-3; abundance: -; CDR3nt: TGTGCCAGCAGCTTAGGCCGAGGAGCGGGGACAGATACGCAGTATTTT; CDR3aa: CASSLGRGAGTDTQYF
d_gene: -; v_gene: TRBV4-1; j_gene: TRBJ2-7; abundance: -; CDR3nt: TGCGCCAGCAGCCAAGAGGAGGGCCACGAGCAGTACTTC; CDR3aa: CASSQEEGHEQYF
d_gene: -; v_gene: TRBV9; j_gene: TRBJ1-3; abundance: -; CDR3nt: TGTGCCAGCAGCGTAGTCGAGGCGACGGGGGGAAACACCATATATTTT; CDR3aa: CASSVVEATGGNTIYF
d_gene: TRBD1; v_gene: TRBV6-6; j_gene: TRBJ1-5; abundance: once; CDR3nt: TGTGCCAGCAGTTACAGCAGGGGGTCGGGTCAGCCCCAGCATTTT; CDR3aa: CASSYSRGSGQPQHF
d_gene: TRBD2; v_gene: TRBV5-1; j_gene: TRBJ2-3; abundance: -; CDR3nt: TGCGCCAGCAGCTCTCGATTAGCGGGAGGATCCACAGATACGCAGTATTTT; CDR3aa: CASSSRLAGGSTDTQYF
d_gene: TRBD2; v_gene: TRBV10-3; j_gene: TRBJ2-2; abundance: -; CDR3nt: TGTGCCATCAGTGAGGCGAGCGGGAGCGTTGATACCGGGGAGCTGTTTTTT; CDR3aa: CAISEASGSVDTGELFF
d_gene: -; v_gene: TRBV6-1; j_gene: TRBJ1-3; abundance: -; CDR3nt: TGTGCCAGCAGTGAAGAGGTAGCCTCTGGAAACACCATATATTTT; CDR3aa: CASSEEVASGNTIYF
d_gene: -; v_gene: TRBV27; j_gene: TRBJ1-1; abundance: once; CDR3nt: TGTGCCAGCAGCGCCGGGCGGGCGGACACTGAAGCTTTCTTT; CDR3aa: CASSAGRADTEAFF
d_gene: -; v_gene: TRBV10-2; j_gene: TRBJ1-1; abundance: -; CDR3nt: TGCGCCAGCAGTGGGGGCGGCTCTAACGCTGAAGCTTTCTTT; CDR3aa: CASSGGGSNAEAFF
d_gene: TRBD1; v_gene: TRBV7-2; j_gene: TRBJ2-7; abundance: -; CDR3nt: TGTGCCAGCAGCTTGCCAGGGGGCGAGCAGTACTTC; CDR3aa: CASSLPGGEQYF
d_gene: -; v_gene: TRBV4-3; j_gene: TRBJ1-1; abundance: -; CDR3nt: TGCGCCAGCAGCCAAGATCGTGAGGGTTGGGCCGAAGCTTTCTTT; CDR3aa: CASSQDREGWAEAFF
d_gene: TRBD2; v_gene: TRBV9; j_gene: TRBJ2-1; abundance: -; CDR3nt: TGTGCCAGCAGCGAGCGGGGGGGAAGCTCCTACAATGAGCAGTTCTTC; CDR3aa: CASSERGGSSYNEQFF
d_gene: -; v_gene: TRBV6-5; j_gene: TRBJ1-1; abundance: -; CDR3nt: TGTGCCACCAGCAGGCGGGACACTGAAGCTTTCTTT; CDR3aa: CATSRRDTEAFF
d_gene: -; v_gene: TRBV2; j_gene: TRBJ1-4; abundance: -; CDR3nt: TGTGCCAGCAACAACAGAGTCTTTAATGAAAAACTGTTTTTT; CDR3aa: CASNNRVFNEKLFF
d_gene: TRBD1; v_gene: TRBV7-8; j_gene: TRBJ2-7; abundance: -; CDR3nt: TGTGCCAGCAGCTTAGCGAGGACAGGGCTGACCTACGAGCAGTACTTC; CDR3aa: CASSLARTGLTYEQYF
d_gene: -; v_gene: TRBV7-9; j_gene: TRBJ1-5; abundance: -; CDR3nt: TGTGCCAGCAGCTTACGGGGGGATCAGCCCCAGCATTTT; CDR3aa: CASSLRGDQPQHF
d_gene: TRBD1; v_gene: TRBV28; j_gene: TRBJ2-3; abundance: once; CDR3nt: TGTGCCAGCGGGTCCGGGACAGGGAACGCAGATACGCAGTATTTT; CDR3aa: CASGSGTGNADTQYF
d_gene: -; v_gene: TRBV15; j_gene: TRBJ1-5; abundance: -; CDR3nt: TGTGCCACCAGCAGAGATAAGGGGGTCGGGCCCCAGCATTTT; CDR3aa: CATSRDKGVGPQHF
d_gene: TRBD2; v_gene: TRBV7-9; j_gene: TRBJ2-7; abundance: -; CDR3nt: TGTGCCAGCAGCTTAGTAGGGCTAGCGGGAGTCAACTACGAGCAGTACTTC; CDR3aa: CASSLVGLAGVNYEQYF
d_gene: -; v_gene: TRBV6-1; j_gene: TRBJ2-3; abundance: -; CDR3nt: TGTGCCAGCAGTACCAGGGGCGAGGCAGATACGCAGTATTTT; CDR3aa: CASSTRGEADTQYF
d_gene: -; v_gene: TRBV5-1; j_gene: TRBJ2-3; abundance: -; CDR3nt: TGCGCCAGCAGCGAATACATGGTGGGCACAGATACGCAGTATTTT; CDR3aa: CASSEYMVGTDTQYF
d_gene: TRBD2; v_gene: TRBV7-9; j_gene: TRBJ2-5; abundance: once; CDR3nt: TGTGCCAGCAGCCCGATCGATAGCGGGAGGTTACAAGAGACCCAGTACTTC; CDR3aa: CASSPIDSGRLQETQYF